Listed here are 19 T cell receptor beta chains from one sample, sequenced in a study of blood T cell repertoires in COVID-19. Assay used: immunoSEQ multiplex PCR; TCRdb lists only in-frame clones, some missing. The sample carries 250,000 to 300,000 clones, approximately 83% recorded once. What was sequenced was PBMCs or T cells enriched from blood (not recorded which). The receptors originated from a man aged 50-60 years who had recovered from COVID-19.

The J gene is TRBJ2-1, the V gene TRBV9, with 7 bases matching TRBD1. CDR1 and CDR2 from the germline V gene are SGDLS and YYNGEE. This CDR3 comprises 15 residues. After removal of 6 bases from V and 3 bases from J, the junction contained 9 bases not matched to a gene. CDR3 amino acids: CASNTSGQIYNEQFF. The CDR3 region has the DNA TGTGCCAGCAATACATCGGGACAGATCTACAATGAGCAGTTCTTC.

CDR3 amino acids: CASSPRTSGLYEQYF. The CDR3 bases are TGTGCCAGCAGCCCCCGGACTAGCGGGCTCTACGAGCAGTACTTC. This rearrangement joins TRBV7-9 to TRBJ2-7; 11 bases map to TRBD2. This CDR3 is built from 15 residues. CDR1 is SEHNR and CDR2 is FQNEAQ in the germline V gene (reference sequence). V trimming: 5 bases; J trimming: 3 bases; junction bases outside the gene matches: 6.

The chain recombines TRBV5-8 with TRBJ1-4; D unclear. The CDR3 has 15 amino acids. Germline CDR1 reads SGHTS; CDR2 reads YDEGEE. V shed 4 bases and J shed 0 bases, with 10 bases lying between them. The CDR3 bases are TGTGCCAGCAGCCTGAGATTTGCAACTAATGAAAAACTGTTTTTT. As protein: CASSLRFATNEKLFF.

This chain joins TRBV3-1 (or the pseudogene TRBV3-2) and TRBJ1-3, with D tentatively TRBD1 (6 bases). The CDR3 totals 15 residues. V lost 6 bases to trimming and J lost 2 bases, with 14 bases between them. Germline CDR1 is LGHDT and CDR2 is YNNKEL (reference sequence). Here the CDR3 DNA reads TGTGCCAGCAGACAGGGAGGGGGAACTGGAAACACCATATATTTT. The encoded protein is CASRQGGGTGNTIYF.

This chain joins TRBV11-2 and TRBJ2-2; D unresolved. Trimming took off 4 bases at V and 4 bases at J, with 13 bases between the two ends. Per germline, CDR1 SGHAT and CDR2 FQNNGV. There are 15 residues in the CDR3. CDR3 sequence (DNA): TGTGCCAGCAGCTCAGACACTCTTGTCACCGGGGAGCTGTTTTTT. Translation gives CASSSDTLVTGELFF. The full variable domain, rest sourced from reference TRBV11-2 and TRBJ2-2, is EAGVAQSPRYKIIEKRQSVAFWCNPISGHATLYWYQQILGQGPKLLIQFQNNGVVDDSQLPKDRFSAERLKGVDSTLKIQPAKLEDSAVYLCASSSDTLVTGELFFGEGSRLTVL.

The chain has TRBV7-9 and TRBJ2-5, with a weak D call TRBD1 (7 bases). This CDR3 contains 15 residues. The germline V and J ends were trimmed by 2 bases and 0 bases, with 10 bases remaining between them. The germline CDR1 and CDR2 sequences are SEHNR and FQNEAQ (reference sequence). CDR3 region: CASSLFRGDQETQYF. Here the CDR3 DNA reads TGTGCCAGCAGCTTATTCAGGGGGGACCAAGAGACCCAGTACTTC.

The chain has TRBV9 and TRBJ1-3; D is unresolved. Germline V gene data show CDR1 as SGDLS and CDR2 as YYNGEE. Trimming removed 1 base at V and 8 bases at J, with 10 bases between. The CDR3 contains 13 residues. CDR3 sequence (DNA): TGTGCCAGCAGCGTACTTAGCGGTGACACCATATATTTT. This codes for CASSVLSGDTIYF.

The chain couples TRBV19 to TRBJ2-4; TRBD2 matches at 9 bases. V lost 3 bases to trimming and J lost 2 bases; unmatched junction nucleotides: 8. This CDR3 is built from 17 residues. Germline V gene data show CDR1 as LNHDA and CDR2 as SQIVND (reference sequence). CDR3 nucleotides: TGTGCCAGTAGTATGGTTGGCGGGAGGGCATCCAAAAACATTCAGTACTTC. Translating it yields CASSMVGGRASKNIQYF.

The chain employs TRBV4-2 and TRBJ2-2; 15 nucleotides match TRBD2. V lost 0 bases and J lost 8; bases outside the gene matches: 4. The V gene's germline CDR1 is LGHNA and CDR2 YNFKEQ. The CDR3 sequence is 17 residues long. The CDR3 here is CASSQERTSGRGGELFF. CDR3 coding DNA: TGTGCCAGCAGCCAAGAGAGGACTAGCGGGAGGGGAGGGGAGCTGTTTTTT.

The chain employs TRBV5-1 and TRBJ2-7; 7 bases match TRBD1. With V trimmed by 5 bases and J by 4 bases, 18 bases remained unmatched. Per germline, CDR1 SGHRS and CDR2 YFSETQ. This CDR3 is 17 amino acids long. CDR3 in amino acids: CASSPKTIRDSLYEQYF. In nucleotides, the CDR3 is TGCGCCAGCAGTCCGAAAACAATCCGGGACAGCCTATACGAGCAGTACTTC.

This clone was seen a few times. This same CDR3 is encoded by further DNA sequences in the sample. The chain is built from TRBV5-4 and TRBJ2-3, with 7 bases fitting TRBD2. The trim removed 2 bases at V and 0 bases at J, leaving 0 bases unmatched. CDR1 is SGHNT, CDR2 YYREEE, per germline (reference sequence). The CDR3 spans 14 residues. CDR3 residues: CASSLAGSTDTQYF. CDR3 DNA: TGTGCCAGCAGCTTAGCGGGGAGCACAGATACGCAGTATTTT.

V is TRBV4-2 and J is TRBJ2-7, with 7 positions matching TRBD2. There are 13 residues in the CDR3. Germline CDR1 is LGHNA and CDR2 is YNFKEQ. Unmatched junction bases numbered 1, after V lost 1 base and J lost 4 bases. CDR3 amino acids: CASSQGLAYEQYF. The CDR3 DNA reads TGTGCCAGCAGCCAAGGACTAGCTTACGAGCAGTACTTC.

The J gene is TRBJ2-3, the V gene TRBV25-1, with 9 bases aligning to TRBD2. V shed 2 bases and J 2 bases; nucleotides not matched to a gene: 5. The germline gives CDR1 MGHDK, CDR2 SYGVNS. CDR3 length: 16 amino acids. The CDR3 bases are TGTGCCAGCAGTGAACGAGCGGGGGGATTCACAGATACGCAGTATTTT. Protein: CASSERAGGFTDTQYF. The whole variable domain, remainder taken from reference TRBV25-1 and TRBJ2-3, is EADIYQTPRYLVIGTGKKITLECSQTMGHDKMYWYQQDPGMELHLIHYSYGVNSTEKGDLSSESTVSRIRTEHFPLTLESARPSHTSQYLCASSERAGGFTDTQYFGPGTRLTVL.

V usage is TRBV5-4 and J usage is TRBJ2-3; 8 nucleotides agree with TRBD2. This CDR3 has 15 amino acids. With V trimmed by 4 bases and J by 3 bases, 7 bases remained unmatched. Germline V CDR1 and CDR2: SGHNT, YYREEE (reference sequence). The CDR3 loop reads CASSVGRGGTDTQYF. The CDR3 DNA sequence: TGTGCCAGCAGCGTGGGCCGGGGGGGGACAGATACGCAGTATTTT.

This sequence joins TRBV14 and TRBJ1-2; 9 nucleotides line up with TRBD1. Trimming removed 6 bases from V and 4 bases from J; junction bases left unmatched: 6. The germline V gene encodes CDR1 SGHDN and CDR2 FVKESK. The CDR3 contains 14 residues. CDR3 sequence: CASRRTGDPYGYTF. CDR3 coding DNA: TGTGCCAGCAGGCGGACAGGGGATCCCTATGGCTACACCTTC. Together with reference TRBV14 and TRBJ1-2, the CDR3 gives the full variable domain: EAGVTQFPSHSVIEKGQTVTLRCDPISGHDNLYWYRRVMGKEIKFLLHFVKESKQDESGMPNNRFLAERTGGTYSTLKVQPAELEDSGVYFCASRRTGDPYGYTFGSGTRLTVV.

This chain joins TRBV5-5 and TRBJ1-6; 8 nucleotides match TRBD1. CDR3 length: 16 residues. V lost 4 bases, J lost 5 bases, and 8 bases stayed unmatched. Germline V CDR1 and CDR2: SGHKS, YYEKEE (reference sequence). CDR3 sequence (DNA): TGTGCCAGCAGCCTAAACAGGGGGGGGAATAATTCACCCCTCCACTTT. Residues: CASSLNRGGNNSPLHF.

This clone has at least ten counts. This chain uses TRBV5-6 with TRBJ1-5; 9 bases match TRBD1. The CDR3 spans 17 residues. The germline V gene has CDR1 SGHDT and CDR2 YYEEEE. J lost 7 bases, V lost 1 base, and 12 bases had no gene match. The CDR3 region is CASSLRSGQGRGQPQHF. In DNA form, the CDR3 reads TGTGCCAGCAGCTTGCGTTCGGGACAGGGTCGGGGGCAGCCCCAGCATTTT.

The genes are TRBV9 and TRBJ2-7; 10 positions match TRBD1. This CDR3 is built from 14 residues. V lost 5 bases and J lost 6; bases outside the gene matches: 8. Germline V gives CDR1 SGDLS, CDR2 YYNGEE. CDR3 loop: CASSTGQGTIEQYF. CDR3 bases: TGTGCCAGCAGTACGGGACAGGGGACAATCGAGCAGTACTTC. Full variable domain (rest looked up from reference TRBV9 and TRBJ2-7): DSGVTQTPKHLITATGQRVTLRCSPRSGDLSVYWYQQSLDQGLQFLIQYYNGEERAKGNILERFSAQQFPDLHSELNLSSLELGDSALYFCASSTGQGTIEQYFGPGTRLTVT.

The V gene is TRBV11-2, the J gene TRBJ2-2, with TRBD2 as a possible D gene (6 bases). Germline CDR1 reads SGHAT; CDR2 reads FQNNGV. V dropped 2 bases and J dropped 0 bases, with 13 bases sitting between them. The CDR3 runs 17 residues. CDR3 nucleotide sequence: TGTGCCAGCAGCTTATGGGCGGGGAACGCGAACACCGGGGAGCTGTTTTTT. Its translation: CASSLWAGNANTGELFF.